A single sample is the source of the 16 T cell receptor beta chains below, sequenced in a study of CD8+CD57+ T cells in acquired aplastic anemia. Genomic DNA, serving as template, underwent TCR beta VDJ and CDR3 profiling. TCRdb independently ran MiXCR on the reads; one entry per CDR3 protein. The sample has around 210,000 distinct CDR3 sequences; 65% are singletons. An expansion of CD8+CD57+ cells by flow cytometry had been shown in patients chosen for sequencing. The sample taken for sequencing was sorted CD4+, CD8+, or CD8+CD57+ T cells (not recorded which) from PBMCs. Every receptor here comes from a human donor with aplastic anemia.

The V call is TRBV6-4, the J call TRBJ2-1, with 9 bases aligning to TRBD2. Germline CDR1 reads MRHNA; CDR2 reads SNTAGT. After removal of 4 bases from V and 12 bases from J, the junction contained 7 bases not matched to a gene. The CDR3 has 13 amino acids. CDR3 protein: CASSASRGLAQFF. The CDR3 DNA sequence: TGTGCCAGCAGTGCCTCAAGGGGACTAGCGCAGTTCTTC.

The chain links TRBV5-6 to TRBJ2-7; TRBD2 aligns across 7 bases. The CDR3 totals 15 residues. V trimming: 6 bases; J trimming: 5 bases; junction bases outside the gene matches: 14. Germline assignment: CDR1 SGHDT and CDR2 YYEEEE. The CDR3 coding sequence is TGTGCCAGCACCCCTGGCGCGGGAGTTCTCCACGAGCAGTACTTC. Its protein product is CASTPGAGVLHEQYF.

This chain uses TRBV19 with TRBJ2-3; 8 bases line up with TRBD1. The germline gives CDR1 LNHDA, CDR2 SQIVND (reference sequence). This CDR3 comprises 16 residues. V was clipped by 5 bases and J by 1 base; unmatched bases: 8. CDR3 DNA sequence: TGTGCCAGTAGTGCGGCCCCGGGACAGGGCACAGATACGCAGTATTTT. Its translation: CASSAAPGQGTDTQYF.

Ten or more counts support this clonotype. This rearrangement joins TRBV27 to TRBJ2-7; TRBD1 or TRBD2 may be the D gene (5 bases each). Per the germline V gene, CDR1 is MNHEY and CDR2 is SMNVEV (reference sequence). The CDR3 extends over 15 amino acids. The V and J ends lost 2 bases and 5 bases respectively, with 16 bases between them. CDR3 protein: CASSLVDGALNEQYF. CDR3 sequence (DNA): TGTGCCAGCAGTTTAGTAGACGGGGCGCTCAACGAGCAGTACTTC.

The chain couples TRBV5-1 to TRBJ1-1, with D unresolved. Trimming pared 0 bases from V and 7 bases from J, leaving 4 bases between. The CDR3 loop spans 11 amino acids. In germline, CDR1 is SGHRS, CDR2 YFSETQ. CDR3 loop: CASSLGDEAFF. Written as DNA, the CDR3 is TGCGCCAGCAGCTTGGGGGATGAAGCTTTCTTT. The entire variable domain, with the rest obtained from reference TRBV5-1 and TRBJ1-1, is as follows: KAGVTQTPRYLIKTRGQQVTLSCSPISGHRSVSWYQQTPGQGLQFLFEYFSETQRNKGNFPGRFSGRQFSNSRSEMNVSTLELGDSALYLCASSLGDEAFFGQGTRLTVV.

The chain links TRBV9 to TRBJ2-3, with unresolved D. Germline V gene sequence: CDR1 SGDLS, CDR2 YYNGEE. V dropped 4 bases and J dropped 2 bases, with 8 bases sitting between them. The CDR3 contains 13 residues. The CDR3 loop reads CASSRRITDTQYF. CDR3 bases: TGTGCCAGCAGCCGACGGATCACAGATACGCAGTATTTT. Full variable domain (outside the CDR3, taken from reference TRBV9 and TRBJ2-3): DSGVTQTPKHLITATGQRVTLRCSPRSGDLSVYWYQQSLDQGLQFLIQYYNGEERAKGNILERFSAQQFPDLHSELNLSSLELGDSALYFCASSRRITDTQYFGPGTRLTVL.

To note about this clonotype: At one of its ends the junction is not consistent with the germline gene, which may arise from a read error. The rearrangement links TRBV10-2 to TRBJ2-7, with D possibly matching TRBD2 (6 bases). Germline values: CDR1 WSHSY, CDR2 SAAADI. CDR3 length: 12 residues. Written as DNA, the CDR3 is TGCGGCAGCAGTGAGGCGGGGCACGAGCGGTACTTC. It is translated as CGSSEAGHERYF.

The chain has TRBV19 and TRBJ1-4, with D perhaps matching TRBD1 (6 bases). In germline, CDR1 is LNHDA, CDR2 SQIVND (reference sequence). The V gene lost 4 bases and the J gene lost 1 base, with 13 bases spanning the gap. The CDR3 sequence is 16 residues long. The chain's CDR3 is CASSNPSGVTNEKLFF. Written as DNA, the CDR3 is TGTGCCAGTAGTAACCCTTCAGGGGTAACTAATGAAAAACTGTTTTTT.

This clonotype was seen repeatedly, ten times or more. The CDR3 reads CASMWQGGYEQYF. The CDR3 DNA reads as TGTGCCAGCATGTGGCAGGGTGGCTACGAGCAGTACTTC. J is TRBJ2-7 and V is TRBV25-1; TRBD1 is a possible D gene (5 bases). The CDR3 spans 13 residues. Germline V gene sequence: CDR1 MGHDK, CDR2 SYGVNS. Deletions cut 7 bases from V and 3 bases from J, with 13 bases between.

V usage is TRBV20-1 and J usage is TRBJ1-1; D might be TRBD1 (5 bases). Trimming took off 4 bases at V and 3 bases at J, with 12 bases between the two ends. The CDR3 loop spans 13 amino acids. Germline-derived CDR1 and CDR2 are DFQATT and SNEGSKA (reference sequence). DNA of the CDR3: TGCAGTGCTACCGGGGGTCGGGACACTGAAGCTTTCTTT. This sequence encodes CSATGGRDTEAFF.

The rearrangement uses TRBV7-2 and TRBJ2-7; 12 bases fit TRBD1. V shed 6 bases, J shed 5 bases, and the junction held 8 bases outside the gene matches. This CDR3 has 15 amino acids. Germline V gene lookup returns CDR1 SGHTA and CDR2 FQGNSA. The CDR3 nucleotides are TGTGCCAGCAGATCAACCGGGACAGGGGGCGACGAGCAGTACTTC. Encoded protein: CASRSTGTGGDEQYF.

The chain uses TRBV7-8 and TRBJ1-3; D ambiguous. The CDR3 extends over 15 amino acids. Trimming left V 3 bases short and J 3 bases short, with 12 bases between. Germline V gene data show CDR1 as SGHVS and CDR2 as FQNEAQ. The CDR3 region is CASSFGEIGGNTIYF. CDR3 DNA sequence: TGTGCCAGCAGCTTCGGAGAGATAGGTGGAAACACCATATATTTT.

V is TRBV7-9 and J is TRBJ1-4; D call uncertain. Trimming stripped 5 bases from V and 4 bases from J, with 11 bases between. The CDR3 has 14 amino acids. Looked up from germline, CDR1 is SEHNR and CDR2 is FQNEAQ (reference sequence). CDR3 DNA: TGTGCCAGCAGCCTCAGCGCCCATAATGAAAAACTGTTTTTT. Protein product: CASSLSAHNEKLFF.

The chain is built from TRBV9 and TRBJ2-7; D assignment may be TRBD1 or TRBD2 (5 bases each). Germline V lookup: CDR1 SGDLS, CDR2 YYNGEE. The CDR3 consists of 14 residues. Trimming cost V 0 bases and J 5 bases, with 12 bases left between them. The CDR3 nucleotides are TGTGCCAGCAGCGTAGGGGGGAGTCAGAACGAGCAGTACTTC. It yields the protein CASSVGGSQNEQYF.

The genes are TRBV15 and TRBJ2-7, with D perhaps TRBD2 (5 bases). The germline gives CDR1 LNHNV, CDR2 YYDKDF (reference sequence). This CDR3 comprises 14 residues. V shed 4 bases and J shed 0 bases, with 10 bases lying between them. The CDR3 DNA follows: TGTGCCACCAGCACCGAGGGTAACTCCTACGAGCAGTACTTC. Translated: CATSTEGNSYEQYF.

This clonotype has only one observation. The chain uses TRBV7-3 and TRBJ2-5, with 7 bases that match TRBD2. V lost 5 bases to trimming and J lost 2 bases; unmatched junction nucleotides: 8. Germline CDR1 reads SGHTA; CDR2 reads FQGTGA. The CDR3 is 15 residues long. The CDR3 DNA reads TGTGCCAGCAGCCTGGTAGCGGGCTATCAAGAGACCCAGTACTTC. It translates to CASSLVAGYQETQYF.